Given below is one T cell receptor beta chain in context. Its antigen is as yet unknown. The sample belongs to a study of regulatory T cells in long-lasting Graves disease. The CDR3 extends over 15 amino acids. Looked up from germline, CDR1 is MNHNS and CDR2 is SASEGT. Trimming took off 2 bases at V and 0 bases at J, with 11 bases between the two ends. The time point was: newly diagnosed GD, antithyroid drugs for less than 3 months. From RNA extracted from PBMCs, the TCR library was made. Guidelines of the American Thyroid Association were used to diagnose Graves' disease. Study-level findings and limits: TRBV28 was favored in persistent disease, as were TRBJ1-2 and TRBJ2-5.

Relying on iRepertoire HTBI primers and Arm-PCR of CDR3 regions, the team built TCR beta libraries. Each CDR3 protein is one row after TCRdb ran MiXCR on the multiplex PCR reads. The sample lists more than 450,000 distinct CDR3 sequences, around 16% occurring once. Separately, the same data were catalogued under a study of T cells in Graves' hyperthyroidism and ophthalmopathy. This second study notes: From stable hyperthyroidism, ophthalmopathy was separated by a 13 V-J model.

The rearrangement links TRBV6-1 to TRBJ2-7; D perhaps matches TRBD1 (5 bases). This TCR was sampled from a man between 40 and 49 years old with Graves disease. The sequencing here drew on peripheral blood mononuclear cells (PBMCs), taken at new diagnosis, from a patient treated with antithyroid drugs. The CDR3, as DNA: TGTGCCAGCAGTGAATACGAAGGGGCCTCCTACGAGCAGTACTTC. It is translated as CASSEYEGASYEQYF.